The sequence of this T cell receptor beta chain was determined in a study of blood T cells in healthy people across ages. The use of a sample-barcoded 5' primer and a J-beta primer mix characterized a second PCR of roughly 7 to 11 cycles. Each cDNA molecule received a tag from a template-switch adaptor that had 12 random nucleotides. TCRdb used MiXCR to reprocess the 5' RACE reads, holding one entry per CDR3 protein. The repertoire holds about 640,000 distinct CDR3 sequences, with 45% to 65% as singletons. This clonotype was observed a single time. The antigen remains unidentified. Study-wide findings and caveats: For the donors, CMV status was unknown and possibly confounded expanded clonotype changes.

The sequencing sample was made of blood. This TCR was recovered from a man in his sixties in good health.

This chain's CDR3 is CSARGGGQGETQYF. DNA for the CDR3: TGCAGTGCTAGGGGCGGGGGACAGGGGGAGACCCAGTACTTC. The J gene is TRBJ2-5, the V gene TRBV20-1, with 10 bases lining up with TRBD1. The germline gives CDR1 DFQATT, CDR2 SNEGSKA (reference sequence). Trimming removed 3 bases from V and 5 bases from J; junction bases left unmatched: 6. The CDR3 is 14 residues long.